This T cell receptor beta chain emerged from a study of blood T cell repertoires in COVID-19. Study-level background: Acute and convalescent COVID-19 specimens originated in the United States, Italy and Spain. The cDNA or gDNA used as material had been derived from T cells, B-cell-depleted T cells, or PBMCs.

Recruited during active infection, patients (from Seattle) were subsequently followed longitudinally. Assay: immunoSEQ multiplex PCR; the TCRdb copy retains only in-frame clones and omits some. This table has 100,000 to 150,000 clones, about 89% appearing once. Germline assignment: CDR1 KGHSH and CDR2 LQKENI. The CDR3 length is 15 residues. J lost 4 bases, V lost 4 bases, and 6 bases had no gene match. V and J are TRBV18 and TRBJ1-2; 10 positions match TRBD1. The sample comprised peripheral blood. This TCR was recovered from a man aged 55 to 69 with COVID-19, enrolled during active disease. The CDR3, as DNA: TGTGCCAGCTCACGAGGACAGGGGGGTGGCTATGGCTACACCTTC. Its translation: CASSRGQGGGYGYTF.